The clone carrying this T cell receptor beta chain was found a few times. Authors' data handling: Nucleated cell counts were estimated from reference gene primer amplification. Clones were read by immunoSEQ multiplex PCR, and TCRdb kept only the in-frame ones, dropping some. V, J and clone size reflect that table, while D and trimming were determined from the DNA. The table lists about 220,000 clones, approximately 81% of them singletons. CDR1 and CDR2 (germline): PRHDT, FYEKMQ (reference sequence). The CDR3 runs 15 residues. Trimming took 4 bases from V and 1 from J, leaving 13 bases between them. The data belong to a study of blood T cell repertoires in COVID-19. For the study at large: The samples span acute and convalescent COVID-19 from the United States, Italy and Spain.

The TCR originated in a man aged 45-65 years who had recovered from COVID-19. Source material: peripheral blood. The chain joins TRBV13 to TRBJ2-5; D remains unclear. Here the CDR3 reads CASSSSVALQETQYF. In DNA form, the CDR3 reads TGTGCCAGCAGCTCCTCGGTAGCCCTCCAAGAGACCCAGTACTTC.